These 12 T cell receptor beta chains were all obtained from the same sample, sequenced in a study of blood T cell repertoires in COVID-19. Repertoires were generated with immunoSEQ multiplex PCR, while TCRdb's copy carries only in-frame clones and drops some. The sample has hundreds of thousands of clones; about 91% are singletons. The sequencing sample was made of PBMCs or T cells enriched from blood (not recorded which). Receptors originate from a woman in her thirties or forties who had recovered from COVID-19.

This sequence joins TRBV19 and TRBJ1-2, with TRBD1 matching over 8 bases. This CDR3 contains 15 residues. The ends lost 4 bases at V and 4 bases at J; junction bases unmatched: 8. Germline assignment: CDR1 LNHDA and CDR2 SQIVND (reference sequence). DNA for the CDR3: TGTGCCAGTAGTAAGGACAGGGAAATCGTCTATGGCTACACCTTC. Translated, it gives CASSKDREIVYGYTF.

The CDR3 DNA sequence: TGTGCCAGCAGCCCTGGGTTTAGCGGGACCGCAGACATTCAGTACTTC. As protein: CASSPGFSGTADIQYF. The chain couples TRBV7-9 to TRBJ2-4; the match to TRBD2 covers 8 bases. CDR1 is SEHNR, CDR2 FQNEAQ, per germline (reference sequence). V trimming: 5 bases; J trimming: 8 bases; junction bases outside the gene matches: 14. The CDR3 runs 16 residues.

This chain links TRBV2 with TRBJ2-2; 10 positions match TRBD1. The V gene end was trimmed by 6 bases and the J gene end by 5 bases; junction bases not matched to a gene: 3. Per the germline V gene, CDR1 is SNHLY and CDR2 is FYNNEI. The CDR3 contains 14 residues. For the CDR3, the DNA is TGTGCCAGCAGGGACAGGGGGGGGACCGGGGAGCTGTTTTTT. It is translated as CASRDRGGTGELFF.

The rearrangement uses TRBV27 and TRBJ1-5; no firm D call. CDR1 MNHEY and CDR2 SMNVEV come from the germline V gene (reference sequence). The V end lost 5 bases, the J end lost 9 bases, and 11 bases lay between the germline ends. The CDR3 covers 12 residues. CDR3 loop: CASSTSGVPQHF. CDR3 DNA sequence: TGTGCCAGCAGTACTAGCGGGGTGCCCCAGCATTTT.

This clone was counted between two and nine times. The rearrangement links TRBV7-8 to TRBJ2-5, with 8 bases matching TRBD2. Trimming removed 1 base from V and 4 bases from J; junction bases left unmatched: 2. The CDR3 extends over 14 amino acids. Per germline, CDR1 SGHVS and CDR2 FQNEAQ. This CDR3 reads CASSLGGGPETQYF. The CDR3 nucleotides read TGTGCCAGCAGCTTAGGCGGGGGGCCAGAGACCCAGTACTTC.

V is TRBV27 and J is TRBJ1-2, with TRBD1 as a possible D gene (6 bases). Germline V gene lookup returns CDR1 MNHEY and CDR2 SMNVEV (reference sequence). Trimming took 6 bases from V and 0 from J, leaving 11 bases between them. The CDR3 covers 14 residues. This chain's CDR3 is CASRDRKANYGYTF. In nucleotides, the CDR3 is TGTGCCAGCAGAGACAGGAAAGCTAACTATGGCTACACCTTC.

J is TRBJ1-1 and V is TRBV24-1, with TRBD1 matching 9 bases. This CDR3 spans 13 amino acids. V shed 12 bases and J 2 bases; nucleotides not matched to a gene: 6. Per germline, CDR1 KGHDR and CDR2 SFDVKD. CDR3: CAARDRDNTEAFF. DNA for the CDR3: TGTGCCGCCCGGGACAGGGACAACACTGAAGCTTTCTTT.

The J gene is TRBJ2-4, the V gene TRBV2; D not certain. There are 16 residues in the CDR3. V lost 6 bases, J lost 0 bases, and 15 bases lay in between. Germline V lookup: CDR1 SNHLY, CDR2 FYNNEI. CDR3 residues: CASSPRYDLAKNIQYF. The CDR3 DNA follows: TGTGCCAGCAGCCCGAGGTACGACCTAGCCAAAAACATTCAGTACTTC. The complete variable domain, with remaining parts taken from reference TRBV2 and TRBJ2-4, reads EPEVTQTPSHQVTQMGQEVILRCVPISNHLYFYWYRQILGQKVEFLVSFYNNEISEKSEIFDDQFSVERPDGSNFTLKIRSTKLEDSAMYFCASSPRYDLAKNIQYFGAGTRLSVL.

V gene TRBV30 combines with J gene TRBJ1-5; TRBD1 is a possible D gene (5 bases). The CDR3 sequence is 13 residues long. V shed 2 bases and J shed 3 bases, with 8 bases lying between them. CDR1 and CDR2 (germline): GTSNPN, SVGIG (reference sequence). The CDR3 DNA sequence: TGTGCCTGGAGTAGCAGGGCCAATCAGCCCCAGCATTTT. This sequence encodes CAWSSRANQPQHF.

The chain couples TRBV19 to TRBJ1-1; TRBD1 aligns across 8 bases. With V trimmed by 2 bases and J by 3 bases, 8 bases remained unmatched. The CDR3 spans 16 residues. Germline CDR1 LNHDA, CDR2 SQIVND (reference sequence). CDR3 sequence: CASSIPTGGAYTEAFF. CDR3 bases: TGTGCCAGTAGTATACCTACAGGGGGGGCTTACACTGAAGCTTTCTTT.

The chain is built from TRBV19 and TRBJ2-1; the match to TRBD1 covers 7 bases. CDR1 LNHDA and CDR2 SQIVND come from the germline V gene (reference sequence). The junction had 2 bases not matched to a gene; V was cut back by 1 base and J by 2 bases. The CDR3 is 15 residues long. The CDR3: CASSIGTGPYNEQFF. In nucleotides, the CDR3 is TGTGCCAGTAGTATAGGGACAGGACCCTACAATGAGCAGTTCTTC.

This chain joins TRBV7-8 and TRBJ1-2, with no clear D. The CDR3 extends over 14 amino acids. Looked up from germline, CDR1 is SGHVS and CDR2 is FQNEAQ. V lost 1 base and J 4 bases, leaving 10 bases between the germline ends. CDR3 nucleotides: TGTGCCAGCAGCTTAGGGGAGTCAACCTATGGCTACACCTTC. Amino acid sequence: CASSLGESTYGYTF.